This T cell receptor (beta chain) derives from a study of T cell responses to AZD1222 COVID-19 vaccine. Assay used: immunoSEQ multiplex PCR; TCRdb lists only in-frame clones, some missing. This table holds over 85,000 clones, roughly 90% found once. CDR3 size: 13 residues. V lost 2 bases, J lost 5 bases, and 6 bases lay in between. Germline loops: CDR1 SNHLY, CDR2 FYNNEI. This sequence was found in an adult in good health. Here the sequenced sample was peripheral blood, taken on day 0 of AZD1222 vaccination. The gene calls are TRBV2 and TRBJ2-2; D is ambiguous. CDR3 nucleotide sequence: TGTGCCAGCAGTGAACGGGCAACCGGGGAGCTGTTTTTT. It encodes CASSERATGELFF.